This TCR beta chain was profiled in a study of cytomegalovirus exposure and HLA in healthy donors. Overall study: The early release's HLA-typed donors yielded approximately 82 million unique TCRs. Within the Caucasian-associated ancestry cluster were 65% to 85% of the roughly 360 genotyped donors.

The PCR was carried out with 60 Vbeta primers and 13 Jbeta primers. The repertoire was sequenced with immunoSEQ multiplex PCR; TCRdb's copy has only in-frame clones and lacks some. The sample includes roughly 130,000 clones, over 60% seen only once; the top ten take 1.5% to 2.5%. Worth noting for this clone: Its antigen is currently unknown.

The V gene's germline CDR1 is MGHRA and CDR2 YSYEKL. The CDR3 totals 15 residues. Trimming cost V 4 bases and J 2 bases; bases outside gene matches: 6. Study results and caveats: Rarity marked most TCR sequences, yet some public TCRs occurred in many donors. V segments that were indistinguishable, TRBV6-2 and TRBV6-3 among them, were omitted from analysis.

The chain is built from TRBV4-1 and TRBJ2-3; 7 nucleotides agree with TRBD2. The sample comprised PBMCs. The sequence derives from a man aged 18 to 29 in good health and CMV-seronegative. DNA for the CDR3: TGCGCCAGCAGCCTGCTAGCGGCAATCACAGATACGCAGTATTTT. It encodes CASSLLAAITDTQYF.